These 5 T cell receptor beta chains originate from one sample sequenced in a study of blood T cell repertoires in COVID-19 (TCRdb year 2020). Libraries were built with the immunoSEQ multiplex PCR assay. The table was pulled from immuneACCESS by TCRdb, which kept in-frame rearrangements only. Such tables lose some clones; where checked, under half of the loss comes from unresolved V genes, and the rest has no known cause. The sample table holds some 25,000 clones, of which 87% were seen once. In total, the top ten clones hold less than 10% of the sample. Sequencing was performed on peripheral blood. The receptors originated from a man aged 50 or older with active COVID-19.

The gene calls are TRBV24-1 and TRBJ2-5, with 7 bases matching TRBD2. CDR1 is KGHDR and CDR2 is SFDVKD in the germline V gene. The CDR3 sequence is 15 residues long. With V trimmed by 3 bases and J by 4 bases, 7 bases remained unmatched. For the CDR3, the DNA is TGTGCCACCAGTGATAAGCAAGGCGGGGGAGAGACCCAGTACTTC. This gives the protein CATSDKQGGGETQYF.

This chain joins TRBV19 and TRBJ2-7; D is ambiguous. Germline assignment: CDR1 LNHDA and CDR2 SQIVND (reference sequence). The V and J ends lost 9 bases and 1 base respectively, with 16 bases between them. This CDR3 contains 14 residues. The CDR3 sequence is CASAVKIGSYEQYF. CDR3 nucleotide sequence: TGTGCCAGCGCGGTAAAGATTGGGTCCTACGAGCAGTACTTC.

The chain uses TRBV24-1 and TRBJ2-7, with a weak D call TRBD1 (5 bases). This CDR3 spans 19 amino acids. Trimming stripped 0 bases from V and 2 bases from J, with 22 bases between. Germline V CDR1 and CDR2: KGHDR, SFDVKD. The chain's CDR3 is CATSDLQNPRGVGPYEQYV. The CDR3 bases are TGTGCCACCAGTGATTTGCAAAATCCCCGCGGAGTGGGGCCCTACGAGCAGTACGTC.

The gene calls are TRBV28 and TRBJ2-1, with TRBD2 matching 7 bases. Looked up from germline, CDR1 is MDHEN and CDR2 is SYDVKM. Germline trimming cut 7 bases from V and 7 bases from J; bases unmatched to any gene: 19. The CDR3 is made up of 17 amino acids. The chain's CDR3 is CASNPRRGREWGNEQFF. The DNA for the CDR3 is TGTGCCAGCAACCCCCGCCGAGGGAGGGAGTGGGGGAATGAGCAGTTCTTC. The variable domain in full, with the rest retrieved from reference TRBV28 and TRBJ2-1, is DVKVTQSSRYLVKRTGEKVFLECVQDMDHENMFWYRQDPGLGLRLIYFSYDVKMKEKGDIPEGYSVSREKKERFSLILESASTNQTSMYLCASNPRRGREWGNEQFFGPGTRLTVL.

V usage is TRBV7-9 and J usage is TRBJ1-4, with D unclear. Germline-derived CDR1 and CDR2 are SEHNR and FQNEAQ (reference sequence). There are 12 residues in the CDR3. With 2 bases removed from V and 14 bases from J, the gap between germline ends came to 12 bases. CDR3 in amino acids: CASSLSKEFLFF. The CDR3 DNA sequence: TGTGCCAGCAGCTTATCAAAGGAGTTTCTGTTTTTT.